This TCR beta chain was documented in a study of graft-versus-host responses after intestinal transplantation. Study-wide background: Multivisceral, liver-intestinal, or isolated intestinal transplants were given to recipients. Induction with anti-thymocyte globulin, then tacrolimus and steroids for about 3 years, was given to all recipients. Study-wide results and caveats: Recipient marrow showed GvH clones, some seen first in ileum or blood. Early HvG declines after transplant were associated with peak circulating GvH clone levels.

Assay used: immunoSEQ multiplex PCR; TCRdb lists only in-frame clones, some missing. The sample lists 70,000 or so clones, over 70% occurring once. A remark on this clone: The antigen remains undetermined.

J was trimmed by 9 bases and V by 0 bases; bases with no gene match: 8. Germline V gene lookup returns CDR1 SGHRS and CDR2 YFSETQ. This CDR3 is built from 16 residues. The input for sequencing was unstimulated CD4+ T cells sorted from spleen or lymph node cells, taken before transplant. This TCR was sampled from a human donor who was the organ donor for an intestinal transplant. This chain connects TRBV5-1 to TRBJ1-6, with 8 bases that match TRBD1. The CDR3 protein is CASSLAPTGEGSPLHF. CDR3 in DNA: TGCGCCAGCAGCTTGGCCCCGACAGGGGAGGGTTCACCCCTCCACTTT.